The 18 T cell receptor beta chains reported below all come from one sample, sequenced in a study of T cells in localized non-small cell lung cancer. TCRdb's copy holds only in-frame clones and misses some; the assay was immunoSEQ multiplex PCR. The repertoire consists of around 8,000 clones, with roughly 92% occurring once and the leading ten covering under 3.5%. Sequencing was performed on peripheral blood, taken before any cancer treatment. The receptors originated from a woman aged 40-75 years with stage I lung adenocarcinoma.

CDR3 DNA: TGTGCCAGCAGCTTAGAGCCCGAAGGCTACACCTTC. This encodes CASSLEPEGYTF. The chain recombines TRBV7-9 with TRBJ1-2, with unresolved D. CDR1 is SEHNR, CDR2 FQNEAQ, per germline (reference sequence). CDR3 length equals 12 residues. Trimming took 1 base from V and 8 from J, leaving 8 bases between them.

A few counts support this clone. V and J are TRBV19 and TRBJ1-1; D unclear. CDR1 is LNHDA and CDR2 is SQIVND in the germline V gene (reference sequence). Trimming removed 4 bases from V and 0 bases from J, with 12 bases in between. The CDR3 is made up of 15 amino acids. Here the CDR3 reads CASSTPRVLNTEAFF. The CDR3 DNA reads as TGTGCCAGTAGTACCCCTCGTGTATTGAACACTGAAGCTTTCTTT.

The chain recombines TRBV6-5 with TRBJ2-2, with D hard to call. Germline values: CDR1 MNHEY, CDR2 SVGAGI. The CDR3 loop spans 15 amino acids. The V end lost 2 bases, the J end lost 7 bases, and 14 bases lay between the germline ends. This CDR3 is CASSYSGRTGGELFF. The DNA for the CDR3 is TGTGCCAGCAGTTACAGTGGTCGGACGGGCGGGGAGCTGTTTTTT.

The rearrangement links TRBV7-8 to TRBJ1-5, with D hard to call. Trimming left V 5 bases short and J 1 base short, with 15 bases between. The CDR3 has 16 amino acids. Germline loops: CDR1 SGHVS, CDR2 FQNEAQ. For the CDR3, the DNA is TGTGCCAGCAGCCCGGCCGGCGCTTTCAGCAATCAGCCCCAGCATTTT. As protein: CASSPAGAFSNQPQHF. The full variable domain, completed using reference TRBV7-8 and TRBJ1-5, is GAGVSQSPRYKVAKRGQDVALRCDPISGHVSLFWYQQALGQGPEFLTYFQNEAQLDKSGLPSDRFFAERPEGSVSTLKIQRTQQEDSAVYLCASSPAGAFSNQPQHFGDGTRLSIL.

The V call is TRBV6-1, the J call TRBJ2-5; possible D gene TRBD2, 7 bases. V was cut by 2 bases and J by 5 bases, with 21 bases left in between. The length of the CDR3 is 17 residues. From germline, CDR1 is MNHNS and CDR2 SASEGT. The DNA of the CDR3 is TGTGCCAGCAGTGAACCGGCTAGCGGACAGAGTAGGGAGACCCAGTACTTC. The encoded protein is CASSEPASGQSRETQYF.

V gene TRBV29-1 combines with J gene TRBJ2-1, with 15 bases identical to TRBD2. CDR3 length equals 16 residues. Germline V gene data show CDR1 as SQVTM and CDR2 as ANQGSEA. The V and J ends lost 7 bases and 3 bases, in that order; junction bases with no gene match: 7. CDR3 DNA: TGCAGCGGGGGACTAGCGGGAGGTTACAGCTACAATGAGCAGTTCTTC. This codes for CSGGLAGGYSYNEQFF.

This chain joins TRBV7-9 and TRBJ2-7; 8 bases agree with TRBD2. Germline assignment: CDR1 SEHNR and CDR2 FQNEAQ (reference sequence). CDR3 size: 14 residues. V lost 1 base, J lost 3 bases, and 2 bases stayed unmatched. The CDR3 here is CASSLDGRVYEQYF. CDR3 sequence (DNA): TGTGCCAGCAGCTTAGACGGGAGGGTCTACGAGCAGTACTTC.

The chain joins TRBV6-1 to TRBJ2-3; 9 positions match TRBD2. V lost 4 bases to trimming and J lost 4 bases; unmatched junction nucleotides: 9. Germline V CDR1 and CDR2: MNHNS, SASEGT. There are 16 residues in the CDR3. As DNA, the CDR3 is TGTGCCAGCAGTGGAGTTATAGCGGGAGTGGCAGATACGCAGTATTTT. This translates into CASSGVIAGVADTQYF.

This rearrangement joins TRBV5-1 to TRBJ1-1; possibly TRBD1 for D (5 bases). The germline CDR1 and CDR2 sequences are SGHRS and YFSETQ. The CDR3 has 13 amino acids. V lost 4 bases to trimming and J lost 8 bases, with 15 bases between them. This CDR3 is CASSLGRREEAFF. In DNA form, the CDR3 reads TGCGCCAGCAGCCTGGGACGAAGAGAAGAAGCTTTCTTT.

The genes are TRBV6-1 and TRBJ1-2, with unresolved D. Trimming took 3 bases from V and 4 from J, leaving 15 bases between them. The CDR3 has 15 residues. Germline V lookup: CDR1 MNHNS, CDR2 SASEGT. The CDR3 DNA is TGTGCCAGCAGTGACCTGTTCAGCGATGGCTATGGCTACACCTTC. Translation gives CASSDLFSDGYGYTF.

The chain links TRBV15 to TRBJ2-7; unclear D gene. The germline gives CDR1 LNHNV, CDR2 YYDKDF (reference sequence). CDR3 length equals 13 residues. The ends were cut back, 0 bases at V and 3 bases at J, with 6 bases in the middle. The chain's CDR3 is CATSRDVGYEQYF. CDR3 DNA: TGTGCCACCAGCAGAGATGTGGGCTACGAGCAGTACTTC.

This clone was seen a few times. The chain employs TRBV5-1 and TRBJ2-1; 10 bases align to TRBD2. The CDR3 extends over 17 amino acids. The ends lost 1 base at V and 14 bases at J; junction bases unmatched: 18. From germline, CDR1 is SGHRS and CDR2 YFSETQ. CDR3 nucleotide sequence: TGCGCCAGCAGCTTGTCCTCCGGGACTAGCGTCAGTTTTGGGAAGTTCTTC. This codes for CASSLSSGTSVSFGKFF.

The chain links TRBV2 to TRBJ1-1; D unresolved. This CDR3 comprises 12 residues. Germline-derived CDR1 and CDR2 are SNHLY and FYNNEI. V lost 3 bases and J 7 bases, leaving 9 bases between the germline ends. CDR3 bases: TGTGCCAGCAGTGAGTTGACAATTGAAGCTTTCTTT. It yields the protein CASSELTIEAFF.

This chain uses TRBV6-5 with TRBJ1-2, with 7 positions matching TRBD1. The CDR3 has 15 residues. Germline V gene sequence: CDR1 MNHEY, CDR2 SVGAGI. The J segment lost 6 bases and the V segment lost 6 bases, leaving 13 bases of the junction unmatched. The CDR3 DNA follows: TGTGCCAGCAGACCTAAACAGGGGTTAGCCCATGGCTACACCTTC. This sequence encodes CASRPKQGLAHGYTF.

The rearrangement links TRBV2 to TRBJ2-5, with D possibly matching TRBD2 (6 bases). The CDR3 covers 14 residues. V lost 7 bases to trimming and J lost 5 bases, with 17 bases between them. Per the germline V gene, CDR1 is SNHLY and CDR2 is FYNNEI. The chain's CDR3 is CASKETSVHETQYF. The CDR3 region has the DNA TGTGCCAGCAAGGAGACTAGTGTTCACGAGACCCAGTACTTC.

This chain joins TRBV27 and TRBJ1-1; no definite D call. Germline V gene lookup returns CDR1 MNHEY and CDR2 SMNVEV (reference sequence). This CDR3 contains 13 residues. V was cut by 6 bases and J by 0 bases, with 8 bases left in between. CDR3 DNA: TGTGCCAGCAGCTATCGGATGAACACTGAAGCTTTCTTT. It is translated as CASSYRMNTEAFF.

CDR3 in DNA: TGTGCCAGCAGCGTAGTACAGGGACGGGCCTACAATGAGCAGTTCTTC. Translation: CASSVVQGRAYNEQFF. The chain links TRBV5-4 to TRBJ2-1; maybe TRBD1 (6 bases). CDR1 is SGHNT and CDR2 is YYREEE in the germline V gene (reference sequence). The V gene lost 4 bases and the J gene lost 2 bases, with 16 bases spanning the gap. The CDR3 loop spans 16 amino acids.

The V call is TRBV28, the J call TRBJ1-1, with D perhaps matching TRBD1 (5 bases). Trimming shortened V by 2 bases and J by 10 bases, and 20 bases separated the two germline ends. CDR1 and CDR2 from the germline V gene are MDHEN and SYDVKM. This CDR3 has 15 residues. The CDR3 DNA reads TGTGCCAGCAGTTTAGAGGCCCCAGGGACGGAGGGAGCTTTCTTT. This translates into CASSLEAPGTEGAFF.